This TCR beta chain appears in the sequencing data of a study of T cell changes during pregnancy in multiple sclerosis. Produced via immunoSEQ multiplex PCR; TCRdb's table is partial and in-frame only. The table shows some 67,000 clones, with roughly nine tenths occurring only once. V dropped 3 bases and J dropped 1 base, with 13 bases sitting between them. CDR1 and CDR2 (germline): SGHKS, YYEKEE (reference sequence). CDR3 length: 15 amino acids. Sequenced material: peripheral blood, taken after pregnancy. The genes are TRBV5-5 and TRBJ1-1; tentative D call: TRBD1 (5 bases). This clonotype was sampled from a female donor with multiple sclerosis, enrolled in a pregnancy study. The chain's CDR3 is CASSSSGTPNTEAFF. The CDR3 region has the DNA TGTGCCAGCAGCTCGTCCGGGACTCCGAACACTGAAGCTTTCTTT. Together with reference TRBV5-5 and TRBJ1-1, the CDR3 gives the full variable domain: DAGVTQSPTHLIKTRGQQVTLRCSPISGHKSVSWYQQVLGQGPQFIFQYYEKEERGRGNFPDRFSARQFPNYSSELNVNALLLGDSALYLCASSSSGTPNTEAFFGQGTRLTVV.